This TCR beta chain was retrieved from a study of shared clonotypes between healthy human individuals. Assay used: immunoSEQ multiplex PCR; TCRdb lists only in-frame clones, some missing. Here the sample spans roughly 520,000 clones, 95% to 96% being singletons. The sequence derives from a woman between 25 and 40 years old in good health. Sequenced input: naive CD4+ T cells sorted from blood. This sample's subset: CD45RA+ positively selected.

The CDR3 spells CASSPGTGYGTDTQYF. The CDR3 nucleotides are TGTGCCAGTAGTCCCGGGACAGGGTATGGCACAGATACGCAGTATTTT. The chain recombines TRBV19 with TRBJ2-3; 9 nucleotides match TRBD1. CDR3 size: 16 residues. With 5 bases clipped from V and 1 base from J, the junction kept 7 bases outside the gene matches. In germline, CDR1 is LNHDA, CDR2 SQIVND (reference sequence).